The rows below give T cell receptor beta chains drawn from one sample of a study of blood T cell repertoires in COVID-19. TCRdb keeps only in-frame clones here, not all; method: immunoSEQ multiplex PCR. The sample contains 150,000 to 200,000 clones, approximately 80% of which appear only once. Sequenced material: PBMCs or T cells enriched from blood (not recorded which). These receptors all stem from a man aged 45-60 years who had recovered from COVID-19. Each CDR3 is given with its conserved first and last residue. The D gene is left open where the match is weak. Some rows have no size entry. The others give once, few or many, or a class for an expanded clone.

V	J	size	D	CDR3	DNA
TRBV3-1/TRBV3-2	TRBJ1-2	.	.	CASSQGQGGIYGYTF	TGTGCCAGCAGCCAAGGCCAGGGAGGGATCTATGGCTACACCTTC
TRBV27	TRBJ1-4	few	TRBD1	CASSYSHQGAYEKLFF	TGTGCCAGCAGCTACTCCCATCAGGGGGCGTATGAAAAACTGTTTTTT
TRBV3-1/TRBV3-2	TRBJ2-7	.	.	CASSSQDSRQVDF	TGTGCCAGCAGCTCACAGGACAGTCGACAGGTGGACTTC
TRBV7-8	TRBJ1-1	.	TRBD1	CASSRTGDMNTEAFF	TGTGCCAGCAGCAGGACAGGAGATATGAACACTGAAGCTTTCTTT
TRBV19	TRBJ1-4	.	.	CASSSPTGIREKLFF	TGTGCCAGTAGTTCACCGACAGGCATCAGGGAAAAACTGTTTTTT
TRBV6-4	TRBJ2-1	once	TRBD1	CASRGQGSYNEQFF	TGTGCCAGCAGGGGACAGGGCTCCTACAATGAGCAGTTCTTC
TRBV6-2/TRBV6-3	TRBJ2-2	once	TRBD2	CASSPLAGARGGELFF	TGTGCCAGCAGCCCTCTAGCGGGGGCCCGGGGCGGGGAGCTGTTTTTT
TRBV5-1	TRBJ1-2	few	.	CASSLGWGDGYTF	TGCGCCAGCAGCCTAGGGTGGGGAGACGGCTACACCTTC
TRBV15	TRBJ1-5	.	.	CATSRRAGEIAQPQHF	TGTGCCACCAGCCGAAGGGCAGGGGAGATTGCTCAGCCCCAGCATTTT
TRBV27	TRBJ1-1	.	TRBD1	CASSWGTGLNTEAFF	TGTGCCAGCAGTTGGGGGACAGGGTTGAACACTGAAGCTTTCTTT
TRBV6-5	TRBJ1-1	.	TRBD1	CASSRTNRDRVDAFF	TGTGCCAGCAGCCGAACGAACCGGGACAGGGTCGACGCTTTCTTT
TRBV18	TRBJ1-1	.	TRBD1	CASSPTGGNTEAFF	TGTGCCAGCTCCCCAACAGGGGGCAACACTGAAGCTTTCTTT
TRBV7-8	TRBJ2-7	.	.	CASSFEGAREQYF	TGTGCCAGCAGCTTTGAGGGAGCCAGAGAGCAGTACTTC
TRBV27	TRBJ2-3	.	TRBD2	CASSPRGDTQYF	TGTGCCAGCAGTCCGCGGGGGGATACGCAGTATTTT
TRBV19	TRBJ2-1	.	.	CASSIVVAGEQFF	TGTGCCAGTAGTATAGTGGTCGCGGGTGAGCAGTTCTTC
TRBV27	TRBJ2-2	.	TRBD2	CASSWGPGGTGELFF	TGTGCCAGCAGTTGGGGCCCGGGGGGCACCGGGGAGCTGTTTTTT
TRBV2	TRBJ1-2	.	.	CASSEIPYYGYTF	TGTGCCAGCAGTGAAATCCCTTACTATGGCTACACCTTC
TRBV19	TRBJ1-5	.	TRBD1	CASSLAMGQGRFNQPQHF	TGTGCCAGTAGCCTTGCCATGGGACAGGGAAGATTCAATCAGCCCCAGCATTTT
TRBV3-1/TRBV3-2	TRBJ2-1	.	TRBD2	CASSHGLAGANYNEQFF	TGTGCCAGCAGCCACGGACTAGCGGGGGCGAACTACAATGAGCAGTTCTTC
TRBV12-2	TRBJ1-5	.	.	CASRLYGTGGCRNQPQHF	TGTGCAAGTCGCTTATACGGGACAGGGGGATGCCGAAATCAGCCCCAGCATTTT
TRBV12-5	TRBJ1-1	.	.	CASGLGTALRTEAFF	TGTGCTAGTGGTTTGGGGACAGCTCTCAGAACTGAAGCTTTCTTT
TRBV2	TRBJ2-2	once	TRBD1	CASRGQGADTGELFF	TGTGCCAGCAGGGGACAGGGGGCGGACACCGGGGAGCTGTTTTTT
TRBV19	TRBJ2-1	.	TRBD2	CASTLAGGRRDEQFF	TGTGCCAGTACTTTAGCGGGGGGGCGGCGAGATGAGCAGTTCTTC
TRBV5-1	TRBJ2-6	.	.	CASSMATGSGANVLTF	TGCGCCAGCAGCATGGCCACAGGTTCTGGGGCCAACGTCCTGACTTTC
TRBV3-1/TRBV3-2	TRBJ2-5	once	TRBD2	CASSQFPGLAETQYF	TGTGCCAGCAGCCAATTTCCGGGACTAGCAGAGACCCAGTACTTC
TRBV5-1	TRBJ2-2	.	TRBD1	CASSFGQGNTGELFF	TGCGCCAGCAGCTTCGGACAGGGGAACACCGGGGAGCTGTTTTTT
TRBV28	TRBJ1-2	.	.	CASSLTGQNYGYTF	TGTGCCAGCAGTCTCACGGGACAAAACTATGGCTACACCTTC
TRBV5-6	TRBJ2-7	few	.	CASSLAAYEQYF	TGTGCCAGCAGCTTGGCCGCCTACGAGCAGTACTTC
TRBV7-2	TRBJ1-1	once	.	CATSTIMNTEAFF	TGTGCCACCTCAACAATCATGAACACTGAAGCTTTCTTT
TRBV18	TRBJ2-7	.	.	CASSPQNYEQYF	TGTGCCAGCTCACCTCAAAACTACGAGCAGTACTTC
TRBV6-4	TRBJ1-1	.	.	CASSRQPNLNTEAFF	TGTGCCAGCAGCCGACAGCCGAATCTGAACACTGAAGCTTTCTTT